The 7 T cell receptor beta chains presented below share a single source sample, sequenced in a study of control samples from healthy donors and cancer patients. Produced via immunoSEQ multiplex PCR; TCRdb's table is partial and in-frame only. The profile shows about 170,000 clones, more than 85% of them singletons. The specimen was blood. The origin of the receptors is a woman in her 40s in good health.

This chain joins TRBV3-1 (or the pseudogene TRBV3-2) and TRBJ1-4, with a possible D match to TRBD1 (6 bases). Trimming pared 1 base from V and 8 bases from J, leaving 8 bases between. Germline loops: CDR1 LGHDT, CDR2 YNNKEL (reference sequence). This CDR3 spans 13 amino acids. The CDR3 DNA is TGTGCCAGCAGCCAAGCCCAGGGGGAAAAACTGTTTTTT. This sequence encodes CASSQAQGEKLFF.

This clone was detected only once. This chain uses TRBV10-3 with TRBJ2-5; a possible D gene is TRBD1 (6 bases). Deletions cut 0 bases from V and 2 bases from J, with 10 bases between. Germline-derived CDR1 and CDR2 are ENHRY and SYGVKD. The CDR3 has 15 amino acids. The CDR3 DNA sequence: TGTGCCATCAGTGAGTCGGGGGCGCTTCAAGAGACCCAGTACTTC. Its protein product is CAISESGALQETQYF.

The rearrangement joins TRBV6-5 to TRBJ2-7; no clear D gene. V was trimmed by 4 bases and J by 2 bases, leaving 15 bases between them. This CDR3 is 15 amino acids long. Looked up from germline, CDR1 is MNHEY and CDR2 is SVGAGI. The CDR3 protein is CASSSAPKSTYEQYF. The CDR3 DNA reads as TGTGCCAGCAGTTCGGCCCCGAAAAGCACCTACGAGCAGTACTTC.

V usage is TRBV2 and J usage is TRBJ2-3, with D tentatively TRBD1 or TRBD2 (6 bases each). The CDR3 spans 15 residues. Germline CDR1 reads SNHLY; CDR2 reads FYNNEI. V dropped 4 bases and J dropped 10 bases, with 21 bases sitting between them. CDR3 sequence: CASSVNGGVGGAQYF. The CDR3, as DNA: TGTGCCAGCAGTGTCAACGGGGGCGTGGGGGGTGCGCAGTATTTT.

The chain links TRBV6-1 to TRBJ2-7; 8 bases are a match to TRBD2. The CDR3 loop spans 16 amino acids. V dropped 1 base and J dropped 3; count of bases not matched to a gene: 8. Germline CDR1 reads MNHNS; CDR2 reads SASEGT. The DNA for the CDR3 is TGTGCCAGCAGTGAAGAATACGGGGGGGCTGACTACGAGCAGTACTTC. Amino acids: CASSEEYGGADYEQYF.

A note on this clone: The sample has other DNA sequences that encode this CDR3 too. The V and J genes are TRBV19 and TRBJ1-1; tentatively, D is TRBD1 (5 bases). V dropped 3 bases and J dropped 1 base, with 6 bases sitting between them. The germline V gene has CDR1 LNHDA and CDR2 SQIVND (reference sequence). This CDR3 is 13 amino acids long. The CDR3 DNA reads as TGTGCCAGTAGTATTGACAGGAACACTGAAGCTTTCTTT. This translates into CASSIDRNTEAFF.

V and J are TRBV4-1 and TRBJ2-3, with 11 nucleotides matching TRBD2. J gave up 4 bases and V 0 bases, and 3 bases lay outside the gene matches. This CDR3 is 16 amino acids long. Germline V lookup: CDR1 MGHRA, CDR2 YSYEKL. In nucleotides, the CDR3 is TGCGCCAGCAGCCAAGAACTAGCGGGGGATGCAGATACGCAGTATTTT. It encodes CASSQELAGDADTQYF.